The clone carrying this TCR beta chain came up a few times. The antigen is not known. Vbeta (60) and Jbeta (13) primers were used in the PCR. TCRdb's copy holds only in-frame clones and misses some; the assay was immunoSEQ multiplex PCR. The sample carries 84,000 or so clones, approximately 60% recorded once. This entry is derived from a study of cytomegalovirus exposure and HLA in healthy donors. The germline V gene has CDR1 LNHDA and CDR2 SQIVND (reference sequence). The CDR3 contains 14 residues. The J segment lost 3 bases and the V segment lost 7 bases, leaving 8 bases of the junction unmatched. Study conclusions and caveats: TCR beta chain V- and J-gene trimming was linked, in a later analysis, to a missense variant in DCLRE1C. Investigators reported 150 to 200 TCR beta chains as tied to cytomegalovirus. Confirmation was obtained in vitro that a few CMV-associated chains are specific for CMV antigens. Common viral pathogens were later found to be apparently linked to several of the most significant clusters.

The chain couples TRBV19 to TRBJ1-1; 7 nucleotides align to TRBD1. This TCR was sampled from a woman in her thirties in good health and CMV-seropositive. Sequenced sample: PBMCs. The CDR3 nucleotides read TGTGCCAGTACCCAGACAGGGCTGTACACTGAAGCTTTCTTT. Translating gives CASTQTGLYTEAFF. The full variable domain, in which reference TRBV19 and TRBJ1-1 provide the parts outside the CDR3, is DGGITQSPKYLFRKEGQNVTLSCEQNLNHDAMYWYRQDPGQGLRLIYYSQIVNDFQKGDIAEGYSVSREKKESFPLTVTSAQKNPTAFYLCASTQTGLYTEAFFGQGTRLTVV.